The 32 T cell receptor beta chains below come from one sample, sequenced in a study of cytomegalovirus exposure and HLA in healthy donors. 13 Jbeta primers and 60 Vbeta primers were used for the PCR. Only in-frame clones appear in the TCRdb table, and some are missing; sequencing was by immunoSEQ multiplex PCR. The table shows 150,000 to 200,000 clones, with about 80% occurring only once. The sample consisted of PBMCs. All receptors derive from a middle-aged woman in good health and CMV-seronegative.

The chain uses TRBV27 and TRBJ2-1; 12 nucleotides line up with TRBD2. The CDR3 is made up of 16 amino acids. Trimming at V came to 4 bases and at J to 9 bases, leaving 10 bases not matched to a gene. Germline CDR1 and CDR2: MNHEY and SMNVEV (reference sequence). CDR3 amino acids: CASSSSRLAGAIEQFF. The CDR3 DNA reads TGTGCCAGCAGTTCCTCCCGACTAGCGGGAGCGATTGAGCAGTTCTTC.

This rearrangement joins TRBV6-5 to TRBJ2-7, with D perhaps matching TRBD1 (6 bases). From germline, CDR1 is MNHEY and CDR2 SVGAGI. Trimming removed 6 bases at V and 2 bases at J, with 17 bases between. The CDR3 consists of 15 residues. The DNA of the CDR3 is TGTGCCAGCAGCCCGTCCGGGACAAGGGCCTACGAGCAGTACTTC. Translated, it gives CASSPSGTRAYEQYF.

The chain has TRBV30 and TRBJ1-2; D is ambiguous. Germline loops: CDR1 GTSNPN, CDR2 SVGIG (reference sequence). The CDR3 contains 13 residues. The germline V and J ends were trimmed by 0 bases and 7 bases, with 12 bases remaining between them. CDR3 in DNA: TGTGCCTGGAGTGTACTACTAGACTCTGGCTACACCTTC. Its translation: CAWSVLLDSGYTF.

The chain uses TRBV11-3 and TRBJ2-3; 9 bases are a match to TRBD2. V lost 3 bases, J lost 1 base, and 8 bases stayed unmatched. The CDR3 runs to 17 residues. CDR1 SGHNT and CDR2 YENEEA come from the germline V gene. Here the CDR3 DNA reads TGTGCCAGCAGCTTGGGTAGCGGGAGTTTTGGCACAGATACGCAGTATTTT. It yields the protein CASSLGSGSFGTDTQYF.

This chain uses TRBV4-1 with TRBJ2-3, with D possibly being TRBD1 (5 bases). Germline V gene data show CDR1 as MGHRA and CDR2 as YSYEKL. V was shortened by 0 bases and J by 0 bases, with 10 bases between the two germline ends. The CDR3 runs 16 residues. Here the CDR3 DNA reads TGCGCCAGCAGCCAAGACAGGGCACCCAGCACAGATACGCAGTATTTT. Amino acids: CASSQDRAPSTDTQYF.

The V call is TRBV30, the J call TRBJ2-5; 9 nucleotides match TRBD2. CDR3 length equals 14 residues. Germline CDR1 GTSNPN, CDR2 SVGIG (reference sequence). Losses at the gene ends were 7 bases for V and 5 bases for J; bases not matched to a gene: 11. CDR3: CAYWRGRAGETQYF. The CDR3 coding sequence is TGTGCCTACTGGCGCGGGAGGGCGGGGGAGACCCAGTACTTC.

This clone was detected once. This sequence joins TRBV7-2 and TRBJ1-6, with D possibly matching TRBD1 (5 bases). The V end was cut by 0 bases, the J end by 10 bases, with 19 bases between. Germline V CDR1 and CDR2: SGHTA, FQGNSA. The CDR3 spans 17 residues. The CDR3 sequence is CASSLALAGRYSSPLHF. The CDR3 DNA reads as TGTGCCAGCAGCTTAGCGCTCGCAGGGAGGTATAGCTCACCCCTCCACTTT.

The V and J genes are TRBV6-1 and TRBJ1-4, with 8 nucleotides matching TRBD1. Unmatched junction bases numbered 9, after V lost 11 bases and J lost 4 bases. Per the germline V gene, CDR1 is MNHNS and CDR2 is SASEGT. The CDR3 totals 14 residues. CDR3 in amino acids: CASCRDRLNEKLFF. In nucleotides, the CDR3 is TGTGCCTCCTGCCGGGACAGGCTTAATGAAAAACTGTTTTTT.

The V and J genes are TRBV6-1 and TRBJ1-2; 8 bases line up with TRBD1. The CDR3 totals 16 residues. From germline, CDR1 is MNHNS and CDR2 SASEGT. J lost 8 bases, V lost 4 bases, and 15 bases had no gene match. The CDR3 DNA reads TGTGCCAGCAGTGGAGGTCTTAGGACAGGGCGTAGAGGCTACACCTTC. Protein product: CASSGGLRTGRRGYTF.

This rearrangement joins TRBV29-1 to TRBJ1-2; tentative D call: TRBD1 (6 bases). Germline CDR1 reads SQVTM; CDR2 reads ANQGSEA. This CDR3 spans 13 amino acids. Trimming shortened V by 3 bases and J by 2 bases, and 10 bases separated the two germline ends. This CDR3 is CSVDLDSNYGYTF. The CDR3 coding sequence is TGCAGCGTTGACTTGGACAGCAACTATGGCTACACCTTC. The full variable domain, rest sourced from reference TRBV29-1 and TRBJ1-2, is SAVISQKPSRDICQRGTSLTIQCQVDSQVTMMFWYRQQPGQSLTLIATANQGSEATYESGFVIDKFPISRPNLTFSTLTVSNMSPEDSSIYLCSVDLDSNYGYTFGSGTRLTVV.

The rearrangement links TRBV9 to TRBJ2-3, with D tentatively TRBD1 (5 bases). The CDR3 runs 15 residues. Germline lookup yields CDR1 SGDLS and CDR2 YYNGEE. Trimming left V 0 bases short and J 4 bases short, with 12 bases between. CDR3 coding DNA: TGTGCCAGCAGCGTAGCTGGGCAGGGTGCAGATACGCAGTATTTT. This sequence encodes CASSVAGQGADTQYF.

The CDR3 DNA sequence: TGTGCCAGCAGCTCTTTAGGGGGGACAGGGGCCTCTGGAAACACCATATATTTT. Translated: CASSSLGGTGASGNTIYF. The genes are TRBV7-9 and TRBJ1-3; 10 bases map to TRBD1. The CDR3 spans 18 residues. Germline V CDR1 and CDR2: SEHNR, FQNEAQ (reference sequence). The ends lost 4 bases at V and 0 bases at J; junction bases unmatched: 9.

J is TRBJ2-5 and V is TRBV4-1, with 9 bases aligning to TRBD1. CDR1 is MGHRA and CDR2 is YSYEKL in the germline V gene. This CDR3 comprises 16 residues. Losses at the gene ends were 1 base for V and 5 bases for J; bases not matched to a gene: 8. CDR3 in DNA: TGCGCCAGCAGCCAAGGGACAGGGGTATCTTACGAGACCCAGTACTTC. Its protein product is CASSQGTGVSYETQYF.

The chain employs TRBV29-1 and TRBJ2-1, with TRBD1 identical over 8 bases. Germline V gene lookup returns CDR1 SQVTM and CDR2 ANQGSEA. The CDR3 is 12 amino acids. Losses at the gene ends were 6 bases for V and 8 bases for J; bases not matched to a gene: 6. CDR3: CSVHAQGDEQFF. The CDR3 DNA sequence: TGCAGCGTACACGCACAGGGGGATGAGCAGTTCTTC.

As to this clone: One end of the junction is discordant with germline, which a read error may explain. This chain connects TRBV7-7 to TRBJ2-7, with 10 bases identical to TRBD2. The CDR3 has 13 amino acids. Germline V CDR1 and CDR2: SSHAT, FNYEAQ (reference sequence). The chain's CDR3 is CASSLAAGGEQYF. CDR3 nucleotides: TGTGCTAGCAGCTTGGCAGCGGGGGGGGAGCAGTACTTC.

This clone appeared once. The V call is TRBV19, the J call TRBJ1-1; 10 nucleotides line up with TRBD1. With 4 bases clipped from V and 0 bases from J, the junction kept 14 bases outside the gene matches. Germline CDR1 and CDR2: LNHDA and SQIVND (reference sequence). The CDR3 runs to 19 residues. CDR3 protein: CASSTGPRDRGQLNTEAFF. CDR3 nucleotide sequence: TGTGCCAGTAGTACAGGCCCCCGGGACAGGGGACAACTGAACACTGAAGCTTTCTTT.

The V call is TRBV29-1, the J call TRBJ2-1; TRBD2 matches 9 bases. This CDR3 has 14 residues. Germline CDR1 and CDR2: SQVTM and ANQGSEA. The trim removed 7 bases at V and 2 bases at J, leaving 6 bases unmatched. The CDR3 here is CSAREREAYNEQFF. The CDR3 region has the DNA TGCAGCGCGCGGGAGCGGGAGGCCTACAATGAGCAGTTCTTC.

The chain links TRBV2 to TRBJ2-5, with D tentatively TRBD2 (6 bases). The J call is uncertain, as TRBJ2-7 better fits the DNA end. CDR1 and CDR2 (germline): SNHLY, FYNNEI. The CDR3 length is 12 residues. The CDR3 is CASMRGGYEQYF. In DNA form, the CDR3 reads TGTGCCAGCATGAGGGGAGGCTACGAGCAGTACTTC.

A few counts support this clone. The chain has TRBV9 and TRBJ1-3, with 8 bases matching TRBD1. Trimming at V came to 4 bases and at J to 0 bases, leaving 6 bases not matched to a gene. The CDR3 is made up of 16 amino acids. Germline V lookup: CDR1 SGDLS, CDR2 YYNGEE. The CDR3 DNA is TGTGCCAGCAGCACTCGACAGGGGCACTCTGGAAACACCATATATTTT. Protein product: CASSTRQGHSGNTIYF.

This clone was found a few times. The CDR3 bases are TGTGCCACCAGCGGCGACAGAGTTCATACTGAAGCTTTCTTT. It encodes CATSGDRVHTEAFF. The chain joins TRBV15 to TRBJ1-1; weak D call: TRBD1 (5 bases). The CDR3 loop spans 14 amino acids. From germline, CDR1 is LNHNV and CDR2 YYDKDF (reference sequence). Trimming took off 5 bases at V and 5 bases at J, with 15 bases between the two ends.

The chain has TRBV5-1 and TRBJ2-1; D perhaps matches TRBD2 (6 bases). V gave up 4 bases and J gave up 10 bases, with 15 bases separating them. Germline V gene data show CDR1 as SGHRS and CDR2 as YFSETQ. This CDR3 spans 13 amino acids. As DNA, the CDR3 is TGCGCCAGCAGCCTCAACCAAGGAGGGGAGCAGTTCTTC. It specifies CASSLNQGGEQFF.

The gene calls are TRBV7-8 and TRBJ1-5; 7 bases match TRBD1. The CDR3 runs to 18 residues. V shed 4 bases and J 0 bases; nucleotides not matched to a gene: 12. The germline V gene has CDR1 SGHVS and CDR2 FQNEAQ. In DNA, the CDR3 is TGTGCCAGCAGCTCTTCCGGGACAGCCCTGTATAGCAATCAGCCCCAGCATTTT. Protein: CASSSSGTALYSNQPQHF.

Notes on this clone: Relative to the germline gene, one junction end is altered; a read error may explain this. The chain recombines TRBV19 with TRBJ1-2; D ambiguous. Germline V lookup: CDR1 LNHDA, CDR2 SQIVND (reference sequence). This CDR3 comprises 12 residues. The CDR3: CASSVDLKGYTF. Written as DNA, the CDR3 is TGTGCCAGTAGTGTAGACTTAAAAGGCTACACCTTC.

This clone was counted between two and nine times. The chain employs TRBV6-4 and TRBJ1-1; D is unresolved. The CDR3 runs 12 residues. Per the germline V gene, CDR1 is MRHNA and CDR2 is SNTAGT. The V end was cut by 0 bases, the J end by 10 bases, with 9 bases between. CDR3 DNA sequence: TGTGCCAGCAGTGACTCTGGAGGAGTAGCTTTCTTT. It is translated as CASSDSGGVAFF.

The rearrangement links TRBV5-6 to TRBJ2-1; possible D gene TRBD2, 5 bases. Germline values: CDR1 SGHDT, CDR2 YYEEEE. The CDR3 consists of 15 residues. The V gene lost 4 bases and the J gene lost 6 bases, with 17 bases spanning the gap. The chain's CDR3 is CASSLPGVAGNEQFF. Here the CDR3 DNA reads TGTGCCAGCAGCCTCCCCGGGGTTGCTGGCAATGAGCAGTTCTTC. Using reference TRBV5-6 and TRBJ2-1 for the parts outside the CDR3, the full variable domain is DAGVTQSPTHLIKTRGQQVTLRCSPKSGHDTVSWYQQALGQGPQFIFQYYEEEERQRGNFPDRFSGHQFPNYSSELNVNALLLGDSALYLCASSLPGVAGNEQFFGPGTRLTVL.

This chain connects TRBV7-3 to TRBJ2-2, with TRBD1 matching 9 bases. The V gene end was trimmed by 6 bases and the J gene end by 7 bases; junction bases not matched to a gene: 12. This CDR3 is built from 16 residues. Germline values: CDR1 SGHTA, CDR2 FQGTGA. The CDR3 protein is CASSSARDRAVGELFF. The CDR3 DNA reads TGTGCCAGCAGTTCCGCCAGGGACAGGGCGGTCGGGGAGCTGTTTTTT. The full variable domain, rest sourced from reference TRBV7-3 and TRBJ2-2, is GAGVSQTPSNKVTEKGKYVELRCDPISGHTALYWYRQSLGQGPEFLIYFQGTGAADDSGLPNDRFFAVRPEGSVSTLKIQRTERGDSAVYLCASSSARDRAVGELFFGEGSRLTVL.

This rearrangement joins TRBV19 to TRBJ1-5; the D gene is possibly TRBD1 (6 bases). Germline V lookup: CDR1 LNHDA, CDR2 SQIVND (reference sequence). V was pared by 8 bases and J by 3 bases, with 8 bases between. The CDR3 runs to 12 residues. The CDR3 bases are TGTGCCAGTGGACAGTTCAATCAGCCCCAGCATTTT. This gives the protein CASGQFNQPQHF.

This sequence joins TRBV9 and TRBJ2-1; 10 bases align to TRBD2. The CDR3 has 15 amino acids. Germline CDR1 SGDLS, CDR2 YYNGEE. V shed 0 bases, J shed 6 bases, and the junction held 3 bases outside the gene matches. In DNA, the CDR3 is TGTGCCAGCAGCGTAGCTAGCGGGAGACCCAATGAGCAGTTCTTC. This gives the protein CASSVASGRPNEQFF.

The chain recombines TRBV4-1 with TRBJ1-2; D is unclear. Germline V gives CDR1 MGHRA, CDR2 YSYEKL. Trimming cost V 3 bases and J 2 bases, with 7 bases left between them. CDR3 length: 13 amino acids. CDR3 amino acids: CASSQGENYGYTF. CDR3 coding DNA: TGCGCCAGCAGCCAGGGAGAGAACTATGGCTACACCTTC.

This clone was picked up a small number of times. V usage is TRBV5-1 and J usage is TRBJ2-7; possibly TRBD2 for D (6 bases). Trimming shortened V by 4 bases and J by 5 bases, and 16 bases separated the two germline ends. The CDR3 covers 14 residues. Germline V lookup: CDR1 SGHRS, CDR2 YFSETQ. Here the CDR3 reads CASSPEGRGDEQYF. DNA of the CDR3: TGCGCCAGCAGCCCGGAGGGTCGGGGTGACGAGCAGTACTTC.

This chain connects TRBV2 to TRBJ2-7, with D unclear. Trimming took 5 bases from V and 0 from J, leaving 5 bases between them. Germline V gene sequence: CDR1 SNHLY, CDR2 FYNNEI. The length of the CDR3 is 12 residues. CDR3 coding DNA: TGTGCCAGCAGTCCTAGCTCCTACGAGCAGTACTTC. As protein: CASSPSSYEQYF.

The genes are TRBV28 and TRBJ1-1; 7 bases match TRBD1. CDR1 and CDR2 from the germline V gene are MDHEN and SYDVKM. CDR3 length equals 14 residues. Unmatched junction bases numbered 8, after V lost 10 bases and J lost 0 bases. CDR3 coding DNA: TGTGCCACCTCCCGGGACAGCTTGAACACTGAAGCTTTCTTT. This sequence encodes CATSRDSLNTEAFF.